The 25 T cell receptor beta chains below all came from one sample that was sequenced in a study of T cells after yellow fever vaccination. In TCRdb, the 5' RACE reads were re-called with MiXCR into one record per CDR3 protein. In the table there are around 100,000 distinct CDR3 sequences, around 8% of which are singletons. This sample comprised CD8+ T cells sorted from PBMCs, obtained 45 days after the yellow fever booster vaccination. Receptor source: a young man who received the YFV17D yellow fever vaccine.

This clonotype was detected many times. The chain couples TRBV15 to TRBJ2-3, with D unclear. This CDR3 contains 13 residues. Germline V CDR1 and CDR2: LNHNV, YYDKDF (reference sequence). The V and J ends lost 5 bases and 0 bases respectively, with 6 bases between them. DNA of the CDR3: TGTGCCACCAGCGTTCAGAGCACAGATACGCAGTATTTT. It yields the protein CATSVQSTDTQYF.

This clonotype occurred many times. This rearrangement joins TRBV18 to TRBJ2-1; TRBD2 might be the D (5 bases). The CDR3 extends over 15 amino acids. Trimming left V 5 bases short and J 7 bases short, with 18 bases between. In germline, CDR1 is KGHSH, CDR2 LQKENI. In DNA form, the CDR3 reads TGTGCCAGCTCAACTACTAGAGGGAGCAGAAATGAGCAGTTCTTC. Translated: CASSTTRGSRNEQFF.

This clonotype appeared a few times. The rearrangement joins TRBV4-3 to TRBJ1-2; the match to TRBD1 covers 8 bases. This CDR3 has 14 residues. The germline V gene encodes CDR1 LGHNA and CDR2 YSLEER. With V trimmed by 0 bases and J by 4 bases, 1 base remained unmatched. Here the CDR3 reads CASSQEDRVYGYTF. Written as DNA, the CDR3 is TGCGCCAGCAGCCAAGAGGACAGGGTCTATGGCTACACCTTC.

This clonotype has only a few counts. The chain combines TRBV5-5 with TRBJ1-2; 7 bases agree with TRBD1. The germline CDR1 and CDR2 sequences are SGHKS and YYEKEE (reference sequence). CDR3 length equals 16 residues. Germline trimming cut 4 bases from V and 7 bases from J; bases unmatched to any gene: 16. The CDR3 DNA reads TGTGCCAGCAGCCTAGATCGGGACAGAGGGAGGACTGGCTACACCTTC. Its protein product is CASSLDRDRGRTGYTF.

This clonotype was observed many times. The chain has TRBV7-9 and TRBJ2-2; TRBD1 might be the D (6 bases). CDR3 size: 16 residues. V dropped 7 bases and J dropped 0 bases, with 15 bases sitting between them. Germline assignment: CDR1 SEHNR and CDR2 FQNEAQ (reference sequence). This CDR3 reads CASTPTGTSNTGELFF. Here the CDR3 DNA reads TGTGCCAGCACCCCCACCGGGACATCGAACACCGGGGAGCTGTTTTTT.

This clonotype has a count of ten or more. V and J are TRBV10-3 and TRBJ2-7; 9 nucleotides align to TRBD2. Trimming cost V 3 bases and J 1 base; bases outside gene matches: 4. The CDR3 length is 15 residues. Per germline, CDR1 ENHRY and CDR2 SYGVKD. CDR3 sequence (DNA): TGTGCCATCAGTGATAGCGGGAGTAAGTCCTACGAGCAGTACTTC. Its translation is CAISDSGSKSYEQYF.

The chain carries TRBV6-2 or TRBV6-3 and TRBJ2-1; D uncertain. Germline loops: CDR1 MNHEY, CDR2 SVGEGT. Trimming stripped 6 bases from V and 8 bases from J, with 14 bases between. The CDR3 has 13 residues. CDR3 coding DNA: TGTGCCAGCAGCCGACGTCGGGTCGATGAGCAGTTCTTC. Translating it yields CASSRRRVDEQFF.

This clonotype was counted at least ten times. V gene TRBV7-9 combines with J gene TRBJ2-5; TRBD2 matches 14 bases. The CDR3 loop spans 15 amino acids. The ends lost 5 bases at V and 3 bases at J; junction bases unmatched: 2. The germline gives CDR1 SEHNR, CDR2 FQNEAQ (reference sequence). CDR3 coding DNA: TGTGCCAGCAGCGCGGGACTAGCGGGAGAAGAGACCCAGTACTTC. It specifies CASSAGLAGEETQYF.

This clonotype was seen a handful of times. The chain couples TRBV10-2 to TRBJ2-5; 8 bases line up with TRBD2. The J segment lost 5 bases and the V segment lost 2 bases, leaving 7 bases of the junction unmatched. The germline gives CDR1 WSHSY, CDR2 SAAADI. This CDR3 is built from 15 residues. The CDR3 nucleotides are TGCGCCAGCAGTGAGCGGGAGGGCTCGGGGGAGACCCAGTACTTC. Its translation is CASSEREGSGETQYF.

V is TRBV3-1 and J is TRBJ2-7; 11 positions agree with TRBD1. Trimming removed 4 bases from V and 2 bases from J; junction bases left unmatched: 4. Germline CDR1 is LGHDT and CDR2 is YNNKEL (reference sequence). The CDR3 runs 15 residues. CDR3 nucleotide sequence: TGTGCCAGCAGCCCGGGACAGGGGGATACCTACGAGCAGTACTTC. It codes for CASSPGQGDTYEQYF.

This clonotype has more than one count but fewer than ten. This rearrangement joins TRBV20-1 to TRBJ2-1; D is unresolved. Germline V lookup: CDR1 DFQATT, CDR2 SNEGSKA (reference sequence). Deletions cut 0 bases from V and 7 bases from J, with 7 bases between. This CDR3 contains 12 residues. The CDR3 spells CSARDSRNEQFF. CDR3 nucleotide sequence: TGCAGTGCTAGAGATTCGCGGAATGAGCAGTTCTTC.

The chain recombines TRBV7-9 with TRBJ1-2; unclear D gene. CDR3 length equals 13 residues. Trimming left V 10 bases short and J 4 bases short, with 16 bases between. CDR1 is SEHNR and CDR2 is FQNEAQ in the germline V gene (reference sequence). Here the CDR3 reads CAIGPGPAYGYTF. The CDR3 bases are TGTGCCATCGGCCCTGGACCGGCCTATGGCTACACCTTC.

This clonotype was detected many times. In DNA form, the CDR3 reads TGTGCCAGCAGTTCGTTCGGACACCAAGAGACCCAGTACTTC. This encodes CASSSFGHQETQYF. The chain joins TRBV12-3 or TRBV12-4 to TRBJ2-5; D call uncertain. The CDR3 has 14 amino acids. Trimming shortened V by 4 bases and J by 0 bases, and 9 bases separated the two germline ends.

In this sample, this clonotype turned up many times. V and J are TRBV20-1 and TRBJ2-1, with 9 bases fitting TRBD1. This CDR3 has 16 amino acids. J gave up 6 bases and V 2 bases, and 11 bases lay outside the gene matches. Germline CDR1 is DFQATT and CDR2 is SNEGSKA (reference sequence). As DNA, the CDR3 is TGCAGTGCTAGAACCGGACAGGGGACCCGCACCAATGAGCAGTTCTTC. It encodes CSARTGQGTRTNEQFF.

This clonotype has at least ten counts. The V and J genes are TRBV20-1 and TRBJ2-2, with TRBD1 identical over 7 bases. CDR1 and CDR2 (germline): DFQATT, SNEGSKA (reference sequence). This CDR3 region has 16 residues. V dropped 0 bases and J dropped 3; count of bases not matched to a gene: 7. The chain's CDR3 is CSARDIRQGDTGELFF. The CDR3 DNA reads TGCAGTGCTAGAGATATAAGACAGGGAGACACCGGGGAGCTGTTTTTT.

This clonotype has a count of ten or more. The CDR3 sequence: CSANLLTSGRTDTQYF. As DNA, the CDR3 is TGCAGTGCCAACCTATTGACTAGCGGGAGGACAGATACGCAGTATTTT. J is TRBJ2-3 and V is TRBV20-1; 13 bases fit TRBD2. CDR1 and CDR2 (germline): DFQATT, SNEGSKA (reference sequence). The junction had 9 bases not matched to a gene; V was cut back by 6 bases and J by 3 bases. CDR3 length: 16 residues.

A few counts support this clonotype. The rearrangement uses TRBV7-2 and TRBJ1-2; D is unresolved. CDR1 SGHTA and CDR2 FQGNSA come from the germline V gene. The CDR3 length is 21 residues. V was trimmed by 1 base and J by 1 base, leaving 28 bases between them. The CDR3 nucleotides are TGTGCCAGCAGCTTAGGCTTCGCCAGCCCCCTACCGACTGGGCATAACTATGGCTACACCTTC. Its translation: CASSLGFASPLPTGHNYGYTF.

Ten or more counts support this clonotype. This chain links TRBV12-3 or TRBV12-4 with TRBJ2-7, with TRBD2 matching over 12 bases. The CDR3 runs 15 residues. V dropped 6 bases and J dropped 1; count of bases not matched to a gene: 4. The CDR3 region has the DNA TGTGCCAGCAGAGCCGGGACTAGCGGGTCCTACGAGCAGTACTTC. This sequence encodes CASRAGTSGSYEQYF.

In its sample, this clonotype was seen many times. The chain couples TRBV20-1 to TRBJ2-7, with TRBD2 matching over 8 bases. The CDR3 is 15 amino acids. The V segment lost 0 bases and the J segment 2 bases; nucleotides outside the gene matches: 6. Germline assignment: CDR1 DFQATT and CDR2 SNEGSKA (reference sequence). This CDR3 reads CSARDQSGSAYEQYF. The CDR3 DNA sequence: TGCAGTGCTAGAGATCAAAGCGGGAGCGCCTACGAGCAGTACTTC.

This clonotype was seen more than once but under ten times. This sequence joins TRBV25-1 and TRBJ2-1, with D unresolved. CDR3 length equals 14 residues. Trimming shortened V by 3 bases and J by 3 bases, and 9 bases separated the two germline ends. Germline V lookup: CDR1 MGHDK, CDR2 SYGVNS. CDR3 nucleotide sequence: TGTGCCAGCAGTGATGAGACCTACTACAATGAGCAGTTCTTC. This translates into CASSDETYYNEQFF.

This clonotype came up a few times. V gene TRBV24-1 combines with J gene TRBJ2-2; TRBD2 agrees at 13 bases. J was trimmed by 0 bases and V by 6 bases; bases with no gene match: 3. Germline CDR1 KGHDR, CDR2 SFDVKD. CDR3 length equals 17 residues. CDR3 sequence reads: CATSPGLAGSNTGELFF. CDR3 nucleotides: TGTGCCACCAGTCCGGGACTAGCGGGGTCGAACACCGGGGAGCTGTTTTTT.

This clonotype came up many times. This chain connects TRBV12-3 or TRBV12-4 to TRBJ2-1, with 7 bases aligning to TRBD1. The CDR3 totals 11 residues. The junction had 3 bases not matched to a gene; V was cut back by 8 bases and J by 8 bases. CDR3 protein: CASGTGDEQFF. In DNA form, the CDR3 reads TGTGCCAGCGGTACAGGGGATGAGCAGTTCTTC.

This clonotype was seen at least ten times. The V gene is TRBV27, the J gene TRBJ2-1; 8 nucleotides agree with TRBD2. The CDR3 runs to 21 residues. Germline lookup yields CDR1 MNHEY and CDR2 SMNVEV (reference sequence). J was trimmed by 4 bases and V by 7 bases; bases with no gene match: 27. CDR3 sequence (DNA): TGTGCCAGCAATCTAGTACAGAGCGGGAGTGGGGCTCCTTCACTGTACAATGAGCAGTTCTTC. Amino acid sequence: CASNLVQSGSGAPSLYNEQFF.

This clonotype qualifies as medium-sized. An end of the junction differs from the germline gene, which may be a read error. The V call is TRBV5-1, the J call TRBJ2-1; D is ambiguous. Germline V lookup: CDR1 SGHRS, CDR2 YFSETQ. The CDR3 covers 11 residues. The chain's CDR3 is CASSLGNEQFF. The CDR3 region has the DNA TGTGCCAGCAGCTTAGGAAATGAGCAGTTCTTC. Looking up the rest from reference TRBV5-1 and TRBJ2-1 gives the full variable domain: KAGVTQTPRYLIKTRGQQVTLSCSPISGHRSVSWYQQTPGQGLQFLFEYFSETQRNKGNFPGRFSGRQFSNSRSEMNVSTLELGDSALYLCASSLGNEQFFGPGTRLTVL.

This clonotype was seen at least ten times. This chain uses TRBV6-5 with TRBJ2-5; no clear D. Germline loops: CDR1 MNHEY, CDR2 SVGAGI. The ends were cut back, 4 bases at V and 5 bases at J, with 20 bases in the middle. The CDR3 sequence is 16 residues long. The CDR3 spells CASSSAERPPRETQYF. The CDR3, as DNA: TGTGCCAGCAGTTCAGCAGAGAGGCCACCGAGGGAGACCCAGTACTTC.